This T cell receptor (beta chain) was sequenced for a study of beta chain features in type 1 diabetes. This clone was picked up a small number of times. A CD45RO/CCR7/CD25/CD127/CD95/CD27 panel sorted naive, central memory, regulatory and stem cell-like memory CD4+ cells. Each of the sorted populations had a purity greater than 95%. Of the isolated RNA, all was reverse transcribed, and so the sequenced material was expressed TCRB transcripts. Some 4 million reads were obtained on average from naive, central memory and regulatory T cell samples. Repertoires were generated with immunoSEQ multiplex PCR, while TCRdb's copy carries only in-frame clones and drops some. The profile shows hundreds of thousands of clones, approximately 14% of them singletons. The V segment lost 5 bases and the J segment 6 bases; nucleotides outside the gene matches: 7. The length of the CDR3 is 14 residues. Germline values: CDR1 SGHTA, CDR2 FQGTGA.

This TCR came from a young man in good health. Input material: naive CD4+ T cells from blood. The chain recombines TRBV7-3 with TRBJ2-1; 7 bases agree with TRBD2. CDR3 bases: TGTGCCAGCAGCGGTGGACTAGGTGGCAATGAGCAGTTCTTC. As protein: CASSGGLGGNEQFF.